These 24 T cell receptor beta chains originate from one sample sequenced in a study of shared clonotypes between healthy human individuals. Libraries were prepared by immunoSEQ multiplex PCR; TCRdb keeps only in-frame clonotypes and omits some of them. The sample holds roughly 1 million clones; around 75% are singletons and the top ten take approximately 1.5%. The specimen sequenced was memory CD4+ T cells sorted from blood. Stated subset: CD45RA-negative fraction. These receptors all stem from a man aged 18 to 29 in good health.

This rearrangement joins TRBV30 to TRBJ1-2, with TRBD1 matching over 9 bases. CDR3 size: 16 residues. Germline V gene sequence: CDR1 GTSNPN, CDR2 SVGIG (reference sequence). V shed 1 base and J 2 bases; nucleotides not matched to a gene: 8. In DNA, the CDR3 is TGTGCCTGGAGTGCCAGCTTGGGACAGGGAAACTATGGCTACACCTTC. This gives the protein CAWSASLGQGNYGYTF.

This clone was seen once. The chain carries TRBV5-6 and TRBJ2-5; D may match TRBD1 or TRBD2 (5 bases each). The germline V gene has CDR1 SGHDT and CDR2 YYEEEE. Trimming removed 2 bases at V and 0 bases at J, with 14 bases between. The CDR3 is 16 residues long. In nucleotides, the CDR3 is TGTGCCAGCAGCTTTGAGGGACCCGCGTACCAAGAGACCCAGTACTTC. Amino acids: CASSFEGPAYQETQYF.

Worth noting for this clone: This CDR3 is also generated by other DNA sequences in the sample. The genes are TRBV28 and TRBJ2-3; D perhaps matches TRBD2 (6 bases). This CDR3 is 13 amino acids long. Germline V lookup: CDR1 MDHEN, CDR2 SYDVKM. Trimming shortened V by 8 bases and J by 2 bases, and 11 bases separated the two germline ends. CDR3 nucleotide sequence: TGTGCCAGCCGGGACTCCTCCACAGATACGCAGTATTTT. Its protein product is CASRDSSTDTQYF.

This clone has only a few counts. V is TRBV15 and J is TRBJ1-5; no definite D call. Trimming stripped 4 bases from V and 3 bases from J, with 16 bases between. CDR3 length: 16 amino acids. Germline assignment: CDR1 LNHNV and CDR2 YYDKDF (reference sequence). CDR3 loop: CATSNALLGINQPQHF. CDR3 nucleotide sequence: TGTGCCACCAGCAACGCTTTGCTGGGCATCAATCAGCCCCAGCATTTT.

The CDR3 DNA follows: TGTGCCAGCAGCCCAGGGGGGGGGACCTACGAGCAGTACTTC. Encoded protein: CASSPGGGTYEQYF. This chain joins TRBV5-4 and TRBJ2-7; the D gene could be TRBD1 or TRBD2 (7 bases each). Germline CDR1 reads SGHNT; CDR2 reads YYREEE (reference sequence). This CDR3 has 14 amino acids. V dropped 4 bases and J dropped 2 bases, with 13 bases sitting between them.

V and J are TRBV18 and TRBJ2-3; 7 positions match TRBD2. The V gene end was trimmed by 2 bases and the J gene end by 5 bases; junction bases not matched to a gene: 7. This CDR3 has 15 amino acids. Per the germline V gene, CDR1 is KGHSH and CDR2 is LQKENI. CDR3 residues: CASSPGTSARDTQYF. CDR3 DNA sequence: TGTGCCAGCTCACCAGGTACTAGCGCGAGAGATACGCAGTATTTT.

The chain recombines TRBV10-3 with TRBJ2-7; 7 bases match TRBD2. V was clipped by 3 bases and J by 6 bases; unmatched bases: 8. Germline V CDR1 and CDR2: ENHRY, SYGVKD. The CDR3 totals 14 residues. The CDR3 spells CAISDPPSGGEQYF. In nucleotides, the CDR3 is TGTGCCATCAGTGATCCCCCTAGCGGAGGCGAGCAGTACTTC.

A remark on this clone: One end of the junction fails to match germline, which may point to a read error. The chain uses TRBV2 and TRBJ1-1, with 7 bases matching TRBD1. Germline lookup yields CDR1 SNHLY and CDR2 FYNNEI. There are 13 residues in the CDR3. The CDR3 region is CDSRRDSNTEAFF. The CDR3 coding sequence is TGTGACAGCAGACGGGACAGTAACACTGAAGCTTTCTTT.

The CDR3 loop reads CSVEGPKVGGYTF. The DNA for the CDR3 is TGCAGCGTTGAAGGGCCAAAGGTCGGAGGCTACACCTTC. V usage is TRBV29-1 and J usage is TRBJ1-2; D gene ambiguous. This CDR3 is built from 13 residues. The germline CDR1 and CDR2 sequences are SQVTM and ANQGSEA. Trimming took 1 base from V and 8 from J, leaving 14 bases between them.

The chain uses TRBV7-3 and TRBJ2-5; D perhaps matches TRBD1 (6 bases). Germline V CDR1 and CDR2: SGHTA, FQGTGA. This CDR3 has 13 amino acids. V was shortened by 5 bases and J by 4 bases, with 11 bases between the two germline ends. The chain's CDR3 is CASSPRGLETQYF. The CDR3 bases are TGTGCCAGCAGCCCCAGGGGATTAGAGACCCAGTACTTC.

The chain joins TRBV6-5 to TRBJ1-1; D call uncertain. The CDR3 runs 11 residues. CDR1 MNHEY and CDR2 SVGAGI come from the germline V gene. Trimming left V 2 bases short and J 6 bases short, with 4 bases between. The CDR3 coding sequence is TGTGCCAGCAGTTACCCCCCTGAAGCTTTCTTT. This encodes CASSYPPEAFF.

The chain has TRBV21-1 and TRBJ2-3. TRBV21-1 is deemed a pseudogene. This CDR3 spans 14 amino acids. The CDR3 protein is CASSSAGTTDTQYF. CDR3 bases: TGTGCCAGCAGCAGCGCCGGGACCACAGATACGCAGTATTTT.

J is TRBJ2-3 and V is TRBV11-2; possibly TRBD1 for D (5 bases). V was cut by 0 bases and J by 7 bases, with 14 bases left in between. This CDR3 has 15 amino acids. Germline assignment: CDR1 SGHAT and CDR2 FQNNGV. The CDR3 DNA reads TGTGCCAGCAGCTTAGATCTATACTGGACAAATACGCAGTATTTT. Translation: CASSLDLYWTNTQYF.

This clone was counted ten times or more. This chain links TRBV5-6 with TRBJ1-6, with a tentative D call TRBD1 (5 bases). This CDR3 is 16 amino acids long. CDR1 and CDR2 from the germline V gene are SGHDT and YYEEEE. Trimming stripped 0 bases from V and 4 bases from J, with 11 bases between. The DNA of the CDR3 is TGTGCCAGCAGCTTGGGGGACCTAACTTATAATTCACCCCTCCACTTT. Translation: CASSLGDLTYNSPLHF.

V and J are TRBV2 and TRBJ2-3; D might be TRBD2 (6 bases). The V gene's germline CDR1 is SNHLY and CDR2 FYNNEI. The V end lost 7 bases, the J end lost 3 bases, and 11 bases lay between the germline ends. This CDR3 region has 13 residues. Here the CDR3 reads CASKNGRTDTQYF. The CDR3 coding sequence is TGTGCCAGCAAAAACGGGAGAACAGATACGCAGTATTTT.

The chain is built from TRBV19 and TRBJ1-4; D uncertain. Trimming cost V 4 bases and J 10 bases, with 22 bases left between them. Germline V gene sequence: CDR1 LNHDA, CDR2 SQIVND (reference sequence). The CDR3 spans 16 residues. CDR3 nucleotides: TGTGCCAGTAGTAAAGTAAAAGGAGAAGGAACAACAAAACTGTTTTTT. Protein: CASSKVKGEGTTKLFF.

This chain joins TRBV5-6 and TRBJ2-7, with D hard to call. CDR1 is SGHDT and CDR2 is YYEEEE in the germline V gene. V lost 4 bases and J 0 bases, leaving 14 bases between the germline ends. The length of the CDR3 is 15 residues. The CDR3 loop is CASSGFPRSSYEQYF. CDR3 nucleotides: TGTGCCAGCAGCGGATTTCCCAGGAGCTCCTACGAGCAGTACTTC.

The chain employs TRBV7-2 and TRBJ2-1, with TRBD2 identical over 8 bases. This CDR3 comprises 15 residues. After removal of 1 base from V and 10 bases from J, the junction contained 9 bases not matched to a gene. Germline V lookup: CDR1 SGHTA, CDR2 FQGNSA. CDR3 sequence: CASSLGSGASREQFF. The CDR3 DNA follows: TGTGCCAGCAGCTTAGGTAGCGGGGCCTCCAGGGAGCAGTTCTTC.

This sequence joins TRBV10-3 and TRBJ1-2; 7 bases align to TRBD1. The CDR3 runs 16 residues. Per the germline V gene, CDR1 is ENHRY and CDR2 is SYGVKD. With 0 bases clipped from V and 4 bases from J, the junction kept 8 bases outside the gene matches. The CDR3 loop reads CAISESGQGVSYGYTF. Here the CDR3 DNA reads TGTGCCATCAGTGAGTCTGGGCAGGGGGTGAGCTATGGCTACACCTTC.

CDR3 amino acids: CASGLLGTEAFF. CDR3 sequence (DNA): TGTGCCAGCGGACTGTTGGGCACTGAAGCTTTCTTT. V usage is TRBV2 and J usage is TRBJ1-1; no firm D call. CDR3 size: 12 residues. In germline, CDR1 is SNHLY, CDR2 FYNNEI. V was shortened by 8 bases and J by 4 bases, with 11 bases between the two germline ends. The whole variable domain, filled in from reference TRBV2 and TRBJ1-1, reads EPEVTQTPSHQVTQMGQEVILRCVPISNHLYFYWYRQILGQKVEFLVSFYNNEISEKSEIFDDQFSVERPDGSNFTLKIRSTKLEDSAMYFCASGLLGTEAFFGQGTRLTVV.

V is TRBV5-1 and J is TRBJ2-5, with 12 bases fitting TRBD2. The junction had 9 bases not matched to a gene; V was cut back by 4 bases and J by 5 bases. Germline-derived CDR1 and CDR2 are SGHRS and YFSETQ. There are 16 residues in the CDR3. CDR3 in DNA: TGCGCCAGCAGCGCCTCTAGCGGGGGGGCCACGGAGACCCAGTACTTC. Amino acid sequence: CASSASSGGATETQYF.

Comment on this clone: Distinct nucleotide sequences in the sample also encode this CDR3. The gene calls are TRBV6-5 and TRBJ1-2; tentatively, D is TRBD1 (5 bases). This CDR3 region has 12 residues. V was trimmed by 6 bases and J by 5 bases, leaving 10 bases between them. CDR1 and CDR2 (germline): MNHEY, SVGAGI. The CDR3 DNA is TGTGCCAGCAGCGGGGGGAGTTATGGCTACACCTTC. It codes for CASSGGSYGYTF.

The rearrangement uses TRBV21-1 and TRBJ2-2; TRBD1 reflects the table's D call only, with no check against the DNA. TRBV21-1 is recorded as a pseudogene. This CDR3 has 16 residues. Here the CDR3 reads CASSTPPGQNTGELFF. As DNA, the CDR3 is TGTGCCAGCAGCACCCCCCCGGGACAGAACACCGGGGAGCTGTTTTTT.

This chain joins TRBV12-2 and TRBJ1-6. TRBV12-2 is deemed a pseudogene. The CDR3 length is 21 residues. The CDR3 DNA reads TGTGCAAGTCGCTTAGCGCTTTTGCCGGGACCGCCGAGCTCCTATAATTCACCCCTCCACTTT. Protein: CASRLALLPGPPSSYNSPLHF.